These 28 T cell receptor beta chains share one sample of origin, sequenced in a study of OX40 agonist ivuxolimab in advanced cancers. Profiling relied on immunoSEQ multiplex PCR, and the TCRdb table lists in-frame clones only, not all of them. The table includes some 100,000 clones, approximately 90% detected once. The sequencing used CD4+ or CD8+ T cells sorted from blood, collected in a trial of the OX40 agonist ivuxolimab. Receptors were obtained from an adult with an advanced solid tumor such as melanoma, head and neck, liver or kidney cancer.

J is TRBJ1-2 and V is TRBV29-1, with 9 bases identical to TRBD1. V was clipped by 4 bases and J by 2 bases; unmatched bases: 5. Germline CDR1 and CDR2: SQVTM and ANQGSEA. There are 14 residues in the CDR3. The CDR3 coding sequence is TGCAGCGTTGCGAAGGGACAGGGAAACTATGGCTACACCTTC. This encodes CSVAKGQGNYGYTF.

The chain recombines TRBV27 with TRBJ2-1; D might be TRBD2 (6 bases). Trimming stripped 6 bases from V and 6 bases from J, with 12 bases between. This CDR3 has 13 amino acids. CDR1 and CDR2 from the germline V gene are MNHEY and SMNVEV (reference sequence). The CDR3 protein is CASSAWDFNEQFF. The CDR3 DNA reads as TGTGCCAGCAGCGCTTGGGACTTCAATGAGCAGTTCTTC.

CDR3 DNA: TGTGCCAGCCTTGAGGGCTCCTACAATGAGCAGTTCTTC. Residues: CASLEGSYNEQFF. The rearrangement links TRBV6-1 to TRBJ2-1, with D possibly matching TRBD2 (5 bases). In germline, CDR1 is MNHNS, CDR2 SASEGT. Deletions cut 8 bases from V and 0 bases from J, with 8 bases between. The length of the CDR3 is 13 residues.

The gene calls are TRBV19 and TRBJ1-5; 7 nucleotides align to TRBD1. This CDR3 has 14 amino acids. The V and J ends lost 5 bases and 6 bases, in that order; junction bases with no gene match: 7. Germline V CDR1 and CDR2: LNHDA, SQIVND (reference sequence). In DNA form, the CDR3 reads TGTGCCAGTAGTGGTCGACAGGGATTTCAGCCCCAGCATTTT. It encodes CASSGRQGFQPQHF.

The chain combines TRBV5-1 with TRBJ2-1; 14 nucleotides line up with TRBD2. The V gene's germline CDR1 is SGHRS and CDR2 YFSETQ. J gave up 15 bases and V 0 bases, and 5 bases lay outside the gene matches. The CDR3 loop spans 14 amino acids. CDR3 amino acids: CASSLETSGGAPFF. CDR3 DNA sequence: TGCGCCAGCAGCTTGGAGACTAGCGGGGGGGCTCCGTTCTTC.

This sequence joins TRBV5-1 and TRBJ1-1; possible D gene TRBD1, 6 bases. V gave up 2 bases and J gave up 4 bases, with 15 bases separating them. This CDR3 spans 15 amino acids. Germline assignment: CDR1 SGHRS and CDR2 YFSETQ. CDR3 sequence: CASSLQSGVSTEAFF. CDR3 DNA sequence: TGCGCCAGCAGCTTACAATCAGGGGTGAGCACTGAAGCTTTCTTT.

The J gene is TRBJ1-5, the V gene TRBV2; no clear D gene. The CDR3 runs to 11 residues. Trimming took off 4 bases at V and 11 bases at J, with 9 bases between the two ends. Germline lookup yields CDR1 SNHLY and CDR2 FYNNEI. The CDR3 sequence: CASSADTAQHF. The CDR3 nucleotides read TGTGCCAGCAGTGCGGATACAGCCCAGCATTTT.

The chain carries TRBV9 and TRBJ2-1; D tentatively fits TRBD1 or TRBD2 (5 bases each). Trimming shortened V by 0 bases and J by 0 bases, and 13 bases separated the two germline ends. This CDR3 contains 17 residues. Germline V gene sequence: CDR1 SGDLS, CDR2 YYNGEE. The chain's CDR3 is CASSVVTGPSSYNEQFF. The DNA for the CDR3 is TGTGCCAGCAGCGTAGTAACGGGACCGAGCTCCTACAATGAGCAGTTCTTC.

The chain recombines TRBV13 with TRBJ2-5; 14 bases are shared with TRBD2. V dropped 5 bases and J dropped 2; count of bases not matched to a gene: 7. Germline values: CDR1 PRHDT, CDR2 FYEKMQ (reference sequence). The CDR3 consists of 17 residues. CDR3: CASSPGTSGGRQETQYF. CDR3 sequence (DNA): TGTGCCAGCAGCCCAGGGACTAGCGGGGGAAGGCAAGAGACCCAGTACTTC.

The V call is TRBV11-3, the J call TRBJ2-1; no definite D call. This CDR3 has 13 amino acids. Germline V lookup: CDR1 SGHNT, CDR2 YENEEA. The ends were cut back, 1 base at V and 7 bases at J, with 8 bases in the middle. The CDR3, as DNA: TGTGCCAGCAGCTTAGGGGTGATAAATGAGCAGTTCTTC. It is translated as CASSLGVINEQFF.

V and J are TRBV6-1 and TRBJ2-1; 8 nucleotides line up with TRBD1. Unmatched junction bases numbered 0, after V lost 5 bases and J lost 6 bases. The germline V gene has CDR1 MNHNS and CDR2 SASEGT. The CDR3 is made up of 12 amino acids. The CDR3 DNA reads TGTGCCAGCAGTACAGGGGGCAATGAGCAGTTCTTC. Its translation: CASSTGGNEQFF.

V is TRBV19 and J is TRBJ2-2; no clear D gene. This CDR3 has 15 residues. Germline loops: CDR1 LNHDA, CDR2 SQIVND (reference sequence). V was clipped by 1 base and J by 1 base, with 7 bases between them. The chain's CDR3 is CASSIGQMNTGELFF. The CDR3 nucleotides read TGTGCCAGTAGTATAGGTCAGATGAACACCGGGGAGCTGTTTTTT. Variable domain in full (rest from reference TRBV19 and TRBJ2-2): DGGITQSPKYLFRKEGQNVTLSCEQNLNHDAMYWYRQDPGQGLRLIYYSQIVNDFQKGDIAEGYSVSREKKESFPLTVTSAQKNPTAFYLCASSIGQMNTGELFFGEGSRLTVL.

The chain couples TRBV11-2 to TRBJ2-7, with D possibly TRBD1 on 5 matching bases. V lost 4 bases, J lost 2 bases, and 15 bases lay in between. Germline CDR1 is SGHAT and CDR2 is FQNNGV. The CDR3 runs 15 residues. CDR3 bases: TGTGCCAGCAGCTCTGGACACGTACAAGCCTACGAGCAGTACTTC. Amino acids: CASSSGHVQAYEQYF.

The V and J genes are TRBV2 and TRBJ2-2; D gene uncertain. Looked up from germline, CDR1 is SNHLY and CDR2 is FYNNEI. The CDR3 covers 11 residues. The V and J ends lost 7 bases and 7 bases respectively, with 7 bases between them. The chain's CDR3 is CASTVVGELFF. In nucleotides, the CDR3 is TGTGCCAGCACTGTTGTCGGGGAGCTGTTTTTT.

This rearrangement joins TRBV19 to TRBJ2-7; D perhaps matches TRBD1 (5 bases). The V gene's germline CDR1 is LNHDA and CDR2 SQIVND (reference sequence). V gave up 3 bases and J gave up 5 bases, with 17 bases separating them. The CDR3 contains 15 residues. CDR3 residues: CASSMRWQGTNEQYF. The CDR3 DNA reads TGTGCCAGTAGTATGCGTTGGCAGGGTACGAACGAGCAGTACTTC.

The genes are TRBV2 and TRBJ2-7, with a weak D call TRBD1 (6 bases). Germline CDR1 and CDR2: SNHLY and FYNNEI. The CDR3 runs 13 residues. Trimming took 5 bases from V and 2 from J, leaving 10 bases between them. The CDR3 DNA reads TGTGCCAGCAGTCGGGCAGGGGCCTACGAGCAGTACTTC. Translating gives CASSRAGAYEQYF.

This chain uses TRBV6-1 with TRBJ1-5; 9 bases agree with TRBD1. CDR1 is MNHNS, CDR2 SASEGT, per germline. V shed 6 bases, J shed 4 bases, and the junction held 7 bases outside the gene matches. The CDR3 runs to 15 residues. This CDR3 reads CASRPGQGTNQPQHF. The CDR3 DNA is TGTGCCAGCAGACCGGGACAGGGCACGAATCAGCCCCAGCATTTT.

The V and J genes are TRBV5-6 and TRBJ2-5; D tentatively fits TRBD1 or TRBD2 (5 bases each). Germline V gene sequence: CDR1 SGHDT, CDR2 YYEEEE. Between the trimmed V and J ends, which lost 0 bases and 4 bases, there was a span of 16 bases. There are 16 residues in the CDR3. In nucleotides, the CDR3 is TGTGCCAGCAGCTTGGCCATTACGTGGGGGTTAGAGACCCAGTACTTC. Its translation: CASSLAITWGLETQYF.

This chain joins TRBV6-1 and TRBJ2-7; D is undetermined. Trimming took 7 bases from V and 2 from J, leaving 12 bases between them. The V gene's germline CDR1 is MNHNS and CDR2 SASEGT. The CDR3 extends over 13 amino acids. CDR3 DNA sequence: TGTGCCAGCAAGAGCAGCAGCGCCTACGAGCAGTACTTC. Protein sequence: CASKSSSAYEQYF.

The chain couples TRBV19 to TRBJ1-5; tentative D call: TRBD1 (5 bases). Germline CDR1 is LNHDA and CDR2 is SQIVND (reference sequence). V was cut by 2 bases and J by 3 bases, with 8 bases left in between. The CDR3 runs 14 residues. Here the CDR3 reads CASSIIGTNQPQHF. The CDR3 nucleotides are TGTGCCAGTAGTATAATCGGGACCAATCAGCCCCAGCATTTT.

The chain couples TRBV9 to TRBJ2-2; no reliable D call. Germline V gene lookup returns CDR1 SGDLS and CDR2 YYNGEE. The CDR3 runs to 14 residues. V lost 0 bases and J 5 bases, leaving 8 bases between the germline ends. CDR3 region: CASSVAATTGELFF. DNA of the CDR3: TGTGCCAGCAGCGTAGCGGCCACGACCGGGGAGCTGTTTTTT.

CDR3 coding DNA: TGTGCCAGCAGTGTTACAGGGGCAACTAATGAAAAACTGTTTTTT. Amino acid sequence: CASSVTGATNEKLFF. The V gene is TRBV6-1, the J gene TRBJ1-4, with 7 bases aligning to TRBD1. V lost 4 bases, J lost 0 bases, and 2 bases stayed unmatched. The length of the CDR3 is 15 residues. Germline V gene sequence: CDR1 MNHNS, CDR2 SASEGT.

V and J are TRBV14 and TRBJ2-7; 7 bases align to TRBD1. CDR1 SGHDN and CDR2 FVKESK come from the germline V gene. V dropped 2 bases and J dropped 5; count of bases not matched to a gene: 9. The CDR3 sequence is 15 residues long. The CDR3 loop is CASSQQKTGTDEQYF. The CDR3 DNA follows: TGTGCCAGCAGCCAACAAAAGACAGGGACGGACGAGCAGTACTTC.

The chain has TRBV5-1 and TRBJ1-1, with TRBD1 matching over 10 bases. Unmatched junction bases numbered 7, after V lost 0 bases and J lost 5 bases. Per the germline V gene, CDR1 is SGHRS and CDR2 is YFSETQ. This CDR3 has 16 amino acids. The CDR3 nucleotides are TGCGCCAGCAGCTTGGGACGGGGGACAGGGGTGACTGAAGCTTTCTTT. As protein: CASSLGRGTGVTEAFF.

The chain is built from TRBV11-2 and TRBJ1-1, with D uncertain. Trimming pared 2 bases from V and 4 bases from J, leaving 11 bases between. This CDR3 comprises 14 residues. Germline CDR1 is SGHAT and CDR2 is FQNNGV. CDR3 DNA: TGTGCCAGCAGCTTACAAGGGATCGGCACTGAAGCTTTCTTT. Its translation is CASSLQGIGTEAFF.

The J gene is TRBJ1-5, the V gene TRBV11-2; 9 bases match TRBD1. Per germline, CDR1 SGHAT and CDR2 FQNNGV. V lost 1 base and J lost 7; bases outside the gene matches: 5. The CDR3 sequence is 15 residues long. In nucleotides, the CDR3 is TGTGCCAGCAGCTTAGCGACAGGGGGAGGACAGCCCCAGCATTTT. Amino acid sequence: CASSLATGGGQPQHF.

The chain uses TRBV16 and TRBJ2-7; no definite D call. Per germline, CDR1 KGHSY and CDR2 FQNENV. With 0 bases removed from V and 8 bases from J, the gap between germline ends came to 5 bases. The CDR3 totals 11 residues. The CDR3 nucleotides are TGTGCCAGCAGCCAATCTCGGCAGCAGTACTTC. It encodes CASSQSRQQYF.

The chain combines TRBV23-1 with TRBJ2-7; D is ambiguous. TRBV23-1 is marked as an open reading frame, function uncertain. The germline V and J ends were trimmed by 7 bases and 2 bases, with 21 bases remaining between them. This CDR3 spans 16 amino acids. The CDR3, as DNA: TGCGCCAGCAACCGCTGTCGACGGGTCGAAGCCTACGAGCAGTACTTC. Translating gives CASNRCRRVEAYEQYF.